This T cell receptor (beta chain) was sequenced during a study of radiation and T cells in renal cell carcinoma. The time point is: baseline pretreatment blood. Sample treatment: 15 Gy SBRT to primary tumor, nephrectomy 4 weeks later. Radiation-treated patients gave blood at baseline, week 2 and week 4. Clear cell pathology was present in this patient's renal cell carcinoma. The protocol was immunoSEQ multiplex PCR, while the TCRdb copy is restricted to in-frame clones and leaves out a portion. The sample lists approximately 150,000 clones, approximately 82% occurring once. On this clone: Its specificity is unknown.

Overall study findings and caveats: In blood, top tumor clones expanded by 2 weeks, shrinking by 4. No pretreatment tumor biopsies were available for baseline clonotypes.

The V gene lost 3 bases and the J gene lost 0 bases, with 12 bases spanning the gap. Looked up from germline, CDR1 is KGHSH and CDR2 is LQKENI. This CDR3 comprises 16 residues. The sequences come from blood, collected from a patient whose treatment included radiotherapy and nephrectomy. This rearrangement joins TRBV18 to TRBJ2-4; no definite D call. This sequence was found in a woman in her forties or fifties with renal cell carcinoma. The CDR3 region has the DNA TGTGCCAGCTCACCGGGCACCTGGGGAGCCAAAAACATTCAGTACTTC. It encodes CASSPGTWGAKNIQYF.